This T cell receptor (beta chain) was profiled in a study of human T cells and chemical hapten exposure. Across the study: Skin on the upper inner arm, about 2 cm by about 2 cm in size, was sensitized with 2% DPC. Broader study findings: Among expanded TCRs, significantly more large CDR3 similarity clusters formed than among controls. PT1 expanded TCR counts correlated positively with patch test score.

The sample's time point: pre-sensitization, week 0. The treatment: therapeutic diphenylcyclopropenone sensitization with weekly scalp DPC. V lost 5 bases to trimming and J lost 11 bases, with 16 bases between them. The CDR3 totals 11 residues. Germline V gene lookup returns CDR1 DFQATT and CDR2 SNEGSKA (reference sequence). TCRdb fed the RACE reads into MiXCR, producing one record per CDR3 protein. The table includes 300,000 to 450,000 distinct CDR3 sequences, roughly 4.6% detected once. This clonotype has just a few counts. Its specificity is unknown. Sequencing was performed on whole blood, taken in connection with sensitization to the hapten diphenylcyclopropenone (DPC). This chain joins TRBV20-1 and TRBJ2-7; the D is unclear. The receptor was isolated from a woman in her 50s with alopecia areata. Some clones in this sample may be carry-over from other donors' samples. Here the CDR3 DNA reads TGCAGTGCTCGAGGACCGAGAGGAGAGTACTTC. This gives the protein CSARGPRGEYF.